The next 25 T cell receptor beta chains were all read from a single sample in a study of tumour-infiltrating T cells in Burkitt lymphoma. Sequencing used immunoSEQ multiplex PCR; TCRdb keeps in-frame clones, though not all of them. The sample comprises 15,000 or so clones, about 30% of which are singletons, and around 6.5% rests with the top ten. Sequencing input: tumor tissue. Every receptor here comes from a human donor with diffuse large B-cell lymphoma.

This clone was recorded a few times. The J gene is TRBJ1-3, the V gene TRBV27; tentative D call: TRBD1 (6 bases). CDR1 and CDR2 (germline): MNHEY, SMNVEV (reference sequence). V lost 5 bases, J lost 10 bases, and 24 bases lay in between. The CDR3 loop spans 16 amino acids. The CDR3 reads CASSATAGTPLGTIYF. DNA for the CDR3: TGTGCCAGCAGTGCGACTGCCGGGACACCCTTGGGTACCATATATTTT.

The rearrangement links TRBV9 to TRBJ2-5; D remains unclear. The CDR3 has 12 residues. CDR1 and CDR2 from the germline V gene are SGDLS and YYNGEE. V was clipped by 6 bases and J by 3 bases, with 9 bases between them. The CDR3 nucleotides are TGTGCCAGCAATTCTGGGGAAGAGACCCAGTACTTC. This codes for CASNSGEETQYF.

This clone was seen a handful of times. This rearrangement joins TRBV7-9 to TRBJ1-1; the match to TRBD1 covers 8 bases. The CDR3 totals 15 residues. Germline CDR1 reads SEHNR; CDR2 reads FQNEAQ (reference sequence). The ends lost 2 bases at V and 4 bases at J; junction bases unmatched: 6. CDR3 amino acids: CASSLWTGRGTEAFF. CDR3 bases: TGTGCCAGCAGCTTATGGACAGGGCGAGGCACTGAAGCTTTCTTT.

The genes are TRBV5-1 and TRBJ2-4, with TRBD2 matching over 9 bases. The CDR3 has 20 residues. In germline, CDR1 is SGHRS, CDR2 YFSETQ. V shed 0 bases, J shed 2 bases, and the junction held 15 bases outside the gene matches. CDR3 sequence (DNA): TGCGCCAGCAGCTTGGATTTTAGTCCAGCGGGAGGCCCCACCAAAAACATTCAGTACTTC. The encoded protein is CASSLDFSPAGGPTKNIQYF.

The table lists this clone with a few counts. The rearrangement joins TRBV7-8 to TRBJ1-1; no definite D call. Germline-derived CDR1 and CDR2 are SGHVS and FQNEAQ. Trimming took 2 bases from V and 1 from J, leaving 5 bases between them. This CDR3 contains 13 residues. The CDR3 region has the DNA TGTGCCAGCAGCTTATCGGAGAACACTGAAGCTTTCTTT. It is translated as CASSLSENTEAFF.

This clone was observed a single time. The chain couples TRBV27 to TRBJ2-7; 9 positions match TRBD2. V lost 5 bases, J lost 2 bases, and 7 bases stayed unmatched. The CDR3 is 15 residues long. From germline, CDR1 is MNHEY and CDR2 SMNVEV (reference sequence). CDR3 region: CASSPPGLATYEQYF. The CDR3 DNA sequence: TGTGCCAGCAGTCCCCCGGGACTAGCAACCTACGAGCAGTACTTC.

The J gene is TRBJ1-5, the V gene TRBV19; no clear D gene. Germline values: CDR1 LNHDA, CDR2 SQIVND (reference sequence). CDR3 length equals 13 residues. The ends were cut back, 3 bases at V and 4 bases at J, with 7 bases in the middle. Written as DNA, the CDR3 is TGTGCCAGTAGTATGACGTGGAATCAGCCCCAGCATTTT. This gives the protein CASSMTWNQPQHF. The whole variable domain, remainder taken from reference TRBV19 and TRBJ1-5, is DGGITQSPKYLFRKEGQNVTLSCEQNLNHDAMYWYRQDPGQGLRLIYYSQIVNDFQKGDIAEGYSVSREKKESFPLTVTSAQKNPTAFYLCASSMTWNQPQHFGDGTRLSIL.

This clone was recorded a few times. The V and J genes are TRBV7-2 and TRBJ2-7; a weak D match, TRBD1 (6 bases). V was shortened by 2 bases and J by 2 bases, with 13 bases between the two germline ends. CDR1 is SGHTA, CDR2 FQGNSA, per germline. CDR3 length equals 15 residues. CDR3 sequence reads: CASSLQTGNPYEQYF. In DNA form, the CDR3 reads TGTGCCAGCAGCTTACAAACAGGGAACCCCTACGAGCAGTACTTC.

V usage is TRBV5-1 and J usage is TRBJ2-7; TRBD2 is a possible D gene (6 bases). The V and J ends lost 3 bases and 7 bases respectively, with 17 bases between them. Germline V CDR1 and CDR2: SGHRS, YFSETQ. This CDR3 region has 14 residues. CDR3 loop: CASSSGTEGREQYF. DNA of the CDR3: TGCGCCAGCAGCTCCGGGACGGAGGGGAGGGAGCAGTACTTC.

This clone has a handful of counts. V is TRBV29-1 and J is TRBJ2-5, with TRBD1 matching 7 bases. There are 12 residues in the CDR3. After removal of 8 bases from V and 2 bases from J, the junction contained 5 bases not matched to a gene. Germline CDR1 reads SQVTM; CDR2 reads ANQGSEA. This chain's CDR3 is CSSWDSQETQYF. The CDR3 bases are TGCAGCTCCTGGGACAGTCAAGAGACCCAGTACTTC.

The CDR3 reads CAIRGTGGAPGQETQYF. In DNA form, the CDR3 reads TGTGCCATCAGGGGGACAGGGGGCGCCCCCGGGCAAGAGACCCAGTACTTC. The chain combines TRBV10-3 with TRBJ2-5; 12 bases agree with TRBD1. Germline assignment: CDR1 ENHRY and CDR2 SYGVKD. The length of the CDR3 is 17 residues. V lost 6 bases, J lost 2 bases, and 10 bases stayed unmatched.

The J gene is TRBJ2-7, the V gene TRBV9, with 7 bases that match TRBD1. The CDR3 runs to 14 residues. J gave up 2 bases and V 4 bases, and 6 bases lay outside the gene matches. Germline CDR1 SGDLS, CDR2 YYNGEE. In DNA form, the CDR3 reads TGTGCCAGCAGCCCCCGGGACAGAGCCTACGAGCAGTACTTC. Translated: CASSPRDRAYEQYF.

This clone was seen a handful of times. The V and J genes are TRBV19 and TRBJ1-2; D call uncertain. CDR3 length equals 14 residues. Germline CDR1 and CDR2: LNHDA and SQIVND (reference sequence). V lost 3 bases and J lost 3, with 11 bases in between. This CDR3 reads CASSIQQAHYGYTF. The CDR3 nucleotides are TGTGCCAGTAGTATCCAGCAGGCCCACTATGGCTACACCTTC. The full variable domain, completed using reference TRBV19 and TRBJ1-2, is DGGITQSPKYLFRKEGQNVTLSCEQNLNHDAMYWYRQDPGQGLRLIYYSQIVNDFQKGDIAEGYSVSREKKESFPLTVTSAQKNPTAFYLCASSIQQAHYGYTFGSGTRLTVV.

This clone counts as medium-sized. As DNA, the CDR3 is TGTGCCAGCTCCCTCACAGGGGACTATGGCTACACCTTC. Translating it yields CASSLTGDYGYTF. The rearrangement joins TRBV6-5 to TRBJ1-2; 7 positions agree with TRBD1. Germline CDR1 MNHEY, CDR2 SVGAGI. The CDR3 has 13 amino acids. Unmatched junction bases numbered 6, after V lost 8 bases and J lost 3 bases.

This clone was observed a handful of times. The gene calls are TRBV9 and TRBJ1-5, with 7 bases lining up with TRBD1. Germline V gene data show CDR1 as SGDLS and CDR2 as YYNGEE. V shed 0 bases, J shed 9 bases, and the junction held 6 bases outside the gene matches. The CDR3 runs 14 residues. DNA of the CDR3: TGTGCCAGCAGCGTAGGAGGGGGCTCAGGGCCCCAGCATTTT. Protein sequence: CASSVGGGSGPQHF.

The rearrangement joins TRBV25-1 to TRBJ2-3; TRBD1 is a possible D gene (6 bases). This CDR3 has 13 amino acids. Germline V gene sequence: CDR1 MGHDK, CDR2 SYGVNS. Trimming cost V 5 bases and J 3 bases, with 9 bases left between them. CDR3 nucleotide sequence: TGTGCCAGCAGTTCACAGGGAACAGATACGCAGTATTTT. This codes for CASSSQGTDTQYF.

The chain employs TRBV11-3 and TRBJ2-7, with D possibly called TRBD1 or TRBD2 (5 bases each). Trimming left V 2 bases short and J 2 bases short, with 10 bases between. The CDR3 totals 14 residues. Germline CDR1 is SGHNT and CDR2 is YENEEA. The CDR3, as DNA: TGTGCCAGCAGCTTACGGGACGGGACCTACGAGCAGTACTTC. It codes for CASSLRDGTYEQYF.

The CDR3 DNA reads as TGTGCCAGCAGCTTACAGGATTGGGGCACTGAAGCTTTCTTT. As protein: CASSLQDWGTEAFF. This chain joins TRBV5-5 and TRBJ1-1; tentatively, D is TRBD1 (5 bases). The CDR3 length is 14 residues. CDR1 is SGHKS, CDR2 YYEKEE, per germline (reference sequence). The V end was cut by 2 bases, the J end by 4 bases, with 12 bases between.

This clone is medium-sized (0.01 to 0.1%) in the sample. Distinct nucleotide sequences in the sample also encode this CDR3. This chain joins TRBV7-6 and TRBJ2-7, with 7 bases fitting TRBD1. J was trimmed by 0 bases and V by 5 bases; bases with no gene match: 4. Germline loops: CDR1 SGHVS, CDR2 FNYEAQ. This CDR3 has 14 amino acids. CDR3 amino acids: CASSPRDSSYEQYF. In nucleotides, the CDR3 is TGTGCCAGCAGCCCCCGGGACAGCTCCTACGAGCAGTACTTC.

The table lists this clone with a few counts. The CDR3 sequence is CSVAFGQASNEKLFF. The CDR3 DNA reads TGCAGCGTGGCATTCGGACAGGCTTCTAATGAAAAACTGTTTTTT. The chain uses TRBV29-1 and TRBJ1-4, with 7 bases aligning to TRBD1. The length of the CDR3 is 15 residues. V shed 6 bases, J shed 3 bases, and the junction held 10 bases outside the gene matches. CDR1 and CDR2 from the germline V gene are SQVTM and ANQGSEA. Supplemented by reference TRBV29-1 and TRBJ1-4, the full variable domain reads SAVISQKPSRDICQRGTSLTIQCQVDSQVTMMFWYRQQPGQSLTLIATANQGSEATYESGFVIDKFPISRPNLTFSTLTVSNMSPEDSSIYLCSVAFGQASNEKLFFGSGTQLSVL.

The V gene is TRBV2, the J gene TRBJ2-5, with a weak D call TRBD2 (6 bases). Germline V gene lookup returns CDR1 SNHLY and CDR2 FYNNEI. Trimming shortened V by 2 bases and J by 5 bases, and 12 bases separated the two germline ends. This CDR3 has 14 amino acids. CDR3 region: CASSELGGRETQYF. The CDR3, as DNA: TGTGCCAGCAGTGAATTGGGGGGAAGGGAGACCCAGTACTTC.

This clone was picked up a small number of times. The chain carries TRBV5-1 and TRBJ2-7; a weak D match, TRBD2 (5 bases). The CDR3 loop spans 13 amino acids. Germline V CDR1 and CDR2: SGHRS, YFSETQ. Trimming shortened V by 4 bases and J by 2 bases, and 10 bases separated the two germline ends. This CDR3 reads CASSPGRAYEQYF. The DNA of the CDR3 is TGCGCCAGCAGCCCGGGAAGAGCCTACGAGCAGTACTTC. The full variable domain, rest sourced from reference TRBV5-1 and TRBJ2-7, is KAGVTQTPRYLIKTRGQQVTLSCSPISGHRSVSWYQQTPGQGLQFLFEYFSETQRNKGNFPGRFSGRQFSNSRSEMNVSTLELGDSALYLCASSPGRAYEQYFGPGTRLTVT.

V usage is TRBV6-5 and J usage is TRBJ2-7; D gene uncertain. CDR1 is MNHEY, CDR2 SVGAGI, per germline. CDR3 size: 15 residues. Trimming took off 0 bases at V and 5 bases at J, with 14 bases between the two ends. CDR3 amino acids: CASSYSRRQVNEQYF. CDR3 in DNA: TGTGCCAGCAGTTACTCACGGCGGCAGGTCAACGAGCAGTACTTC.

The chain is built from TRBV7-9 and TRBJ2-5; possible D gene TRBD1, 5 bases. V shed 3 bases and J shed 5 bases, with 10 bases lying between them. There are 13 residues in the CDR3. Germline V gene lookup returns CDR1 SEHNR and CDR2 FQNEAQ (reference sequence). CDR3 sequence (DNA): TGTGCCAGCAGCTTCGGACATCGGGAGACCCAGTACTTC. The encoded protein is CASSFGHRETQYF. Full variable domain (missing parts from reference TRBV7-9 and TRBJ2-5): DTGVSQNPRHKITKRGQNVTFRCDPISEHNRLYWYRQTLGQGPEFLTYFQNEAQLEKSRLLSDRFSAERPKGSFSTLEIQRTEQGDSAMYLCASSFGHRETQYFGPGTRLLVL.

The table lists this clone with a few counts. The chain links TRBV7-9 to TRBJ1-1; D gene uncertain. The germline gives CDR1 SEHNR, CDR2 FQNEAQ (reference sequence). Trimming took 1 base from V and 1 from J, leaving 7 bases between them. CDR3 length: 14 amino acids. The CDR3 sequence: CASSLVFSNTEAFF. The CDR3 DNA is TGTGCCAGCAGCTTAGTCTTTTCGAACACTGAAGCTTTCTTT. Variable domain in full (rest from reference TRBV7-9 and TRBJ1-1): DTGVSQNPRHKITKRGQNVTFRCDPISEHNRLYWYRQTLGQGPEFLTYFQNEAQLEKSRLLSDRFSAERPKGSFSTLEIQRTEQGDSAMYLCASSLVFSNTEAFFGQGTRLTVV.